A single sample gave rise to the 15 T cell receptor beta chains below, sequenced in a study of blood T cell repertoires in COVID-19. This table comes from immunoSEQ multiplex PCR, and its TCRdb copy is limited to in-frame clones, with some not included. The table has approximately 150,000 clones, over 65% seen once. The sequenced sample consisted of peripheral blood. The origin of the receptors is a human donor in a cohort sampled during active COVID-19.

The rearrangement joins TRBV19 to TRBJ1-6; perhaps TRBD1 as D (5 bases). This CDR3 is 19 amino acids long. The V gene lost 1 base and the J gene lost 6 bases, with 22 bases spanning the gap. Germline CDR1 and CDR2: LNHDA and SQIVND (reference sequence). The CDR3 DNA sequence: TGTGCCAGTAGTATAGTACGCGGCTCGGCAGTGGGGGGTAATTCACCCCTCCACTTT. As protein: CASSIVRGSAVGGNSPLHF.

In DNA form, the CDR3 reads TGCAGCGTTGTCACCCGGACAGGAACTTACGAGCAGTACGTC. Its protein product is CSVVTRTGTYEQYV. The chain joins TRBV29-1 to TRBJ2-7; the match to TRBD1 covers 7 bases. Losses at the gene ends were 4 bases for V and 4 bases for J; bases not matched to a gene: 10. This CDR3 has 14 residues. Germline CDR1 is SQVTM and CDR2 is ANQGSEA.

The J gene is TRBJ1-2, the V gene TRBV7-9; D unresolved. CDR3 length: 17 amino acids. With 1 base removed from V and 7 bases from J, the gap between germline ends came to 22 bases. Germline-derived CDR1 and CDR2 are SEHNR and FQNEAQ (reference sequence). CDR3 nucleotide sequence: TGTGCCAGCAGCTTAGGTTCCACAGTGCCGTCGGGAGGTGGCTACACCTTC. This gives the protein CASSLGSTVPSGGGYTF.

The chain carries TRBV5-1 and TRBJ1-3; 7 bases agree with TRBD1. The CDR3 runs to 16 residues. V shed 0 bases and J 2 bases; nucleotides not matched to a gene: 5. Germline V gene sequence: CDR1 SGHRS, CDR2 YFSETQ. CDR3: CASSLDGQEPGNTIYF. In nucleotides, the CDR3 is TGCGCCAGCAGCTTGGATGGACAGGAGCCTGGAAACACCATATATTTT.

The rearrangement links TRBV14 to TRBJ2-3; D gene unclear. Trimming took off 0 bases at V and 2 bases at J, with 6 bases between the two ends. This CDR3 spans 14 amino acids. Germline V gives CDR1 SGHDN, CDR2 FVKESK. CDR3 protein: CASSQDSYTDTQYF. The CDR3 DNA reads as TGTGCCAGCAGCCAAGACAGTTACACAGATACGCAGTATTTT.

This clone was detected once. The V call is TRBV4-1, the J call TRBJ1-2, with D perhaps matching TRBD1 (5 bases). With 4 bases removed from V and 6 bases from J, the gap between germline ends came to 18 bases. This CDR3 spans 15 amino acids. Per germline, CDR1 MGHRA and CDR2 YSYEKL. The CDR3 region is CASSLSPGRVDGYTF. The DNA for the CDR3 is TGCGCCAGCAGCCTTAGTCCAGGGAGGGTTGATGGCTACACCTTC.

J is TRBJ2-7 and V is TRBV9; D remains unclear. The CDR3 covers 14 residues. Germline-derived CDR1 and CDR2 are SGDLS and YYNGEE. Trimming left V 0 bases short and J 5 bases short, with 12 bases between. The CDR3 region is CASSVGPGLNEQYV. CDR3 in DNA: TGTGCCAGCAGCGTAGGGCCGGGTTTGAACGAGCAGTACGTC.

This clone has only one observation. The gene calls are TRBV4-2 and TRBJ2-7; 11 bases are a match to TRBD1. Losses at the gene ends were 0 bases for V and 4 bases for J; bases not matched to a gene: 2. Germline V CDR1 and CDR2: LGHNA, YNFKEQ. The CDR3 loop spans 15 amino acids. The CDR3 nucleotides read TGTGCCAGCAGCCAAGAGTGGGACAGGGGGTACGAGCAGTACTTC. It specifies CASSQEWDRGYEQYF.

This chain connects TRBV4-1 to TRBJ1-2; the D is unclear. Germline assignment: CDR1 MGHRA and CDR2 YSYEKL. The CDR3 consists of 16 residues. The V and J ends lost 5 bases and 6 bases respectively, with 22 bases between them. CDR3 loop: CASSAPGGRAGDGYTF. CDR3 nucleotide sequence: TGCGCCAGCAGCGCCCCAGGCGGGAGGGCAGGAGATGGCTACACCTTC.

V usage is TRBV6-5 and J usage is TRBJ2-7; TRBD1 aligns across 9 bases. The junction had 6 bases not matched to a gene; V was cut back by 6 bases and J by 0 bases. The germline CDR1 and CDR2 sequences are MNHEY and SVGAGI. The CDR3 extends over 15 amino acids. This CDR3 is CASSSGQGISYEQYV. The CDR3 nucleotides are TGTGCCAGCAGCAGCGGACAGGGGATCTCCTACGAGCAGTACGTC.

This chain joins TRBV19 and TRBJ2-7; TRBD1 agrees at 9 bases. CDR3 length: 16 residues. Unmatched junction bases numbered 11, after V lost 2 bases and J lost 6 bases. From germline, CDR1 is LNHDA and CDR2 SQIVND (reference sequence). CDR3 in DNA: TGTGCCAGTAGTATAATTGTTGGGACAGGGTCGGTCGAGCAGTACTTC. Residues: CASSIIVGTGSVEQYF.

The chain couples TRBV29-1 to TRBJ1-1, with 9 bases matching TRBD1. After removal of 4 bases from V and 5 bases from J, the junction contained 8 bases not matched to a gene. Germline V gene sequence: CDR1 SQVTM, CDR2 ANQGSEA. The CDR3 contains 14 residues. The CDR3 loop reads CSVGATGGRTEAFF. Written as DNA, the CDR3 is TGCAGCGTTGGGGCTACAGGGGGCAGGACTGAAGCTTTCTTT.

The chain is built from TRBV2 and TRBJ2-1; no clear D. Per the germline V gene, CDR1 is SNHLY and CDR2 is FYNNEI. The germline V and J ends were trimmed by 8 bases and 8 bases, with 10 bases remaining between them. The CDR3 loop spans 11 amino acids. In DNA, the CDR3 is TGTGCCAGCGGGCGTCGAGATGAGCAGTTCTTC. It yields the protein CASGRRDEQFF.

The chain uses TRBV2 and TRBJ1-2; TRBD1 matches at 7 bases. The length of the CDR3 is 14 residues. The V segment lost 9 bases and the J segment 0 bases; nucleotides outside the gene matches: 7. Germline CDR1 reads SNHLY; CDR2 reads FYNNEI. DNA for the CDR3: TGTGCCAGAAAGGGGACAGCCTCTAACTATGGCTACACCTTC. Its protein product is CARKGTASNYGYTF. Based on the CDR3 plus reference TRBV2 and TRBJ1-2, the full variable domain is EPEVTQTPSHQVTQMGQEVILRCVPISNHLYFYWYRQILGQKVEFLVSFYNNEISEKSEIFDDQFSVERPDGSNFTLKIRSTKLEDSAMYFCARKGTASNYGYTFGSGTRLTVV.

This sequence joins TRBV28 and TRBJ2-7, with TRBD1 identical over 7 bases. Germline CDR1 MDHEN, CDR2 SYDVKM. This CDR3 spans 16 amino acids. The trim removed 5 bases at V and 4 bases at J, leaving 14 bases unmatched. The CDR3, as DNA: TGTGCCAGCAGTCTCCCTAGACAGGGTAGGGGATACGAGCAGTACTTC. This gives the protein CASSLPRQGRGYEQYF.